Presented here are 19 T cell receptor beta chains from one specimen sequenced in a study of T cell clones after liver transplantation. Produced via immunoSEQ multiplex PCR; TCRdb's table is partial and in-frame only. The sample has 75,000 to 95,000 clones, 84% seen once; the top ten hold more than 2%. Sequenced material: CD4+ T cells from blood, taken roughly 48 months after liver transplant. These receptors were collected from a human patient who received a liver transplant. The graft donor may have given rise to some T cells.

This chain uses TRBV11-1 with TRBJ2-7, with 8 bases matching TRBD1. The junction had 10 bases not matched to a gene; V was cut back by 7 bases and J by 5 bases. The CDR3 totals 14 residues. Germline V gene data show CDR1 as SGHAT and CDR2 as FQDESV (reference sequence). DNA for the CDR3: TGTGCCAGCAACTTTGGACAGGGAAAGGACGAGCAGTACTTC. This encodes CASNFGQGKDEQYF.

V usage is TRBV29-1 and J usage is TRBJ2-1; D possibly corresponds to TRBD1 (5 bases). Germline values: CDR1 SQVTM, CDR2 ANQGSEA. The CDR3 runs to 13 residues. V gave up 6 bases and J gave up 4 bases, with 13 bases separating them. The CDR3 loop is CSVNRDRYNEQFF. The CDR3 DNA sequence: TGCAGCGTAAACAGAGACAGATACAATGAGCAGTTCTTC.

The chain joins TRBV6-6 to TRBJ2-3, with 8 bases matching TRBD2. The CDR3 is 15 amino acids. The germline V gene has CDR1 MNHNY and CDR2 SVGAGI (reference sequence). Trimming cost V 0 bases and J 6 bases; bases outside gene matches: 5. The CDR3 spells CASSYSGLAGDTQYF. The CDR3, as DNA: TGTGCCAGCAGTTACTCGGGGCTAGCGGGTGATACGCAGTATTTT.

The V call is TRBV10-3, the J call TRBJ2-1, with TRBD2 matching 13 bases. The CDR3 covers 16 residues. With V trimmed by 6 bases and J by 7 bases, 9 bases remained unmatched. Germline V CDR1 and CDR2: ENHRY, SYGVKD. This CDR3 reads CAISPLLAGGPNEQFF. The CDR3 nucleotides read TGTGCCATCAGCCCATTACTAGCGGGAGGGCCAAATGAGCAGTTCTTC.

The CDR3 is CASSQVQGPNEKLFF. For the CDR3, the DNA is TGTGCCAGCAGCCAAGTTCAGGGCCCCAATGAAAAACTGTTTTTT. The V gene is TRBV4-2, the J gene TRBJ1-4, with D possibly being TRBD1 (5 bases). This CDR3 region has 15 residues. Germline V gives CDR1 LGHNA, CDR2 YNFKEQ. Trimming removed 1 base at V and 5 bases at J, with 11 bases between.

V and J are TRBV4-2 and TRBJ2-7, with D perhaps TRBD1 (6 bases). Trimming took 1 base from V and 2 from J, leaving 15 bases between them. The CDR3 sequence is 16 residues long. CDR1 and CDR2 (germline): LGHNA, YNFKEQ. CDR3 nucleotide sequence: TGTGCCAGCAGCCAAGCAAGCCGACAGGACACCTACGAGCAGTACTTC. It codes for CASSQASRQDTYEQYF.

The J gene is TRBJ2-3, the V gene TRBV7-6; 8 bases match TRBD1. The CDR3 consists of 16 residues. Trimming at V came to 4 bases and at J to 2 bases, leaving 8 bases not matched to a gene. The V gene's germline CDR1 is SGHVS and CDR2 FNYEAQ. The CDR3 here is CASSSGQGVVTDTQYF. CDR3 bases: TGTGCCAGCAGCTCCGGACAGGGAGTAGTCACAGATACGCAGTATTTT.

J is TRBJ2-7 and V is TRBV7-8; D may be TRBD1 (5 bases). This CDR3 has 12 residues. Germline V CDR1 and CDR2: SGHVS, FQNEAQ. V dropped 2 bases and J dropped 3 bases, with 5 bases sitting between them. The CDR3 nucleotides are TGTGCCAGCAGCTTACAGGGCTACGAGCAGTACTTC. It translates to CASSLQGYEQYF.

This rearrangement joins TRBV6-6 to TRBJ2-1; 13 nucleotides align to TRBD2. The trim removed 6 bases at V and 7 bases at J, leaving 3 bases unmatched. The length of the CDR3 is 14 residues. From germline, CDR1 is MNHNY and CDR2 SVGAGI (reference sequence). The CDR3 loop reads CASSGGLAGNEQFF. CDR3 DNA sequence: TGTGCCAGCAGCGGGGGACTAGCGGGAAATGAGCAGTTCTTC.

The genes are TRBV18 and TRBJ2-7, with TRBD1 identical over 9 bases. V dropped 3 bases and J dropped 7; count of bases not matched to a gene: 4. The CDR3 is made up of 13 amino acids. Germline V gene lookup returns CDR1 KGHSH and CDR2 LQKENI. CDR3 nucleotide sequence: TGTGCCAGCTCACCGGGACAGGGAGGAGAGCAGTACTTC. Protein product: CASSPGQGGEQYF.

V is TRBV11-2 and J is TRBJ2-5, with 11 bases aligning to TRBD1. The CDR3 sequence is 16 residues long. The J segment lost 5 bases and the V segment lost 5 bases, leaving 10 bases of the junction unmatched. The germline V gene encodes CDR1 SGHAT and CDR2 FQNNGV. In DNA, the CDR3 is TGTGCCAGCAGCACAGGACAGGGGGCAGTCGGCGAGACCCAGTACTTC. Translation gives CASSTGQGAVGETQYF. Full variable domain (remainder filled in from reference TRBV11-2 and TRBJ2-5): EAGVAQSPRYKIIEKRQSVAFWCNPISGHATLYWYQQILGQGPKLLIQFQNNGVVDDSQLPKDRFSAERLKGVDSTLKIQPAKLEDSAVYLCASSTGQGAVGETQYFGPGTRLLVL.

The chain joins TRBV13 to TRBJ2-1, with 12 positions matching TRBD1. With 3 bases clipped from V and 8 bases from J, the junction kept 8 bases outside the gene matches. The CDR3 has 16 residues. Germline V lookup: CDR1 PRHDT, CDR2 FYEKMQ (reference sequence). The CDR3 coding sequence is TGTGCCAGCAGCTTGCTCGTAGGGACAGGGGGCGATGAGCAGTTCTTC. It encodes CASSLLVGTGGDEQFF.

This chain joins TRBV11-2 and TRBJ2-1, with TRBD1 matching over 7 bases. The length of the CDR3 is 15 residues. Germline CDR1 and CDR2: SGHAT and FQNNGV. Trimming at V came to 1 base and at J to 8 bases, leaving 8 bases not matched to a gene. Here the CDR3 DNA reads TGTGCCAGCAGCTTAGTGCAGGGGGTTATGGATGAGCAGTTCTTC. As protein: CASSLVQGVMDEQFF.

The chain recombines TRBV19 with TRBJ2-7; tentatively, D is TRBD2 (7 bases). The CDR3 covers 13 residues. Trimming took off 7 bases at V and 5 bases at J, with 15 bases between the two ends. CDR1 is LNHDA and CDR2 is SQIVND in the germline V gene (reference sequence). The CDR3 coding sequence is TGTGCCAGTACTGGGGGGGCAGCAGACGAGCAGTACTTC. Translating gives CASTGGAADEQYF.

This chain joins TRBV5-4 and TRBJ2-7; 8 positions match TRBD2. Trimming took 2 bases from V and 2 from J; bases not matched to a gene: 9. CDR1 SGHNT and CDR2 YYREEE come from the germline V gene (reference sequence). CDR3 length equals 16 residues. CDR3 bases: TGTGCCAGCAGCTTCCTAGGTAGCGGGACCACCTACGAGCAGTACTTC. It encodes CASSFLGSGTTYEQYF.

This chain joins TRBV5-4 and TRBJ2-3; D uncertain. Germline values: CDR1 SGHNT, CDR2 YYREEE (reference sequence). Trimming removed 3 bases at V and 3 bases at J, with 14 bases between. This CDR3 has 15 residues. The CDR3 spells CASSYVKGVTDTQYF. The CDR3 DNA follows: TGTGCCAGCAGCTACGTTAAGGGTGTAACAGATACGCAGTATTTT.

The chain recombines TRBV19 with TRBJ1-6; D perhaps matches TRBD1 (5 bases). Trimming removed 5 bases from V and 7 bases from J, with 15 bases in between. In germline, CDR1 is LNHDA, CDR2 SQIVND (reference sequence). The CDR3 covers 15 residues. CDR3 sequence (DNA): TGTGCCAGTAGTCCCAGGGTGGGCATAAATTCACCCCTCCACTTT. Its translation: CASSPRVGINSPLHF.

This chain links TRBV7-9 with TRBJ1-1, with D possibly matching TRBD1 (6 bases). Germline V gene lookup returns CDR1 SEHNR and CDR2 FQNEAQ (reference sequence). This CDR3 has 15 residues. V was clipped by 5 bases and J by 4 bases, with 17 bases between them. The CDR3 sequence: CASSLQQGKSTEAFF. The CDR3 region has the DNA TGTGCCAGCAGCCTCCAGCAGGGGAAAAGCACTGAAGCTTTCTTT. Supplemented by reference TRBV7-9 and TRBJ1-1, the full variable domain reads DTGVSQNPRHKITKRGQNVTFRCDPISEHNRLYWYRQTLGQGPEFLTYFQNEAQLEKSRLLSDRFSAERPKGSFSTLEIQRTEQGDSAMYLCASSLQQGKSTEAFFGQGTRLTVV.

The chain joins TRBV7-9 to TRBJ2-5; 8 bases align to TRBD1. The trim removed 5 bases at V and 6 bases at J, leaving 8 bases unmatched. The CDR3 has 14 amino acids. Germline V gene data show CDR1 as SEHNR and CDR2 as FQNEAQ (reference sequence). CDR3 bases: TGTGCCAGCAGCGTTGGGACAGGTAGTAAGACCCAGTACTTC. This translates into CASSVGTGSKTQYF. Using reference TRBV7-9 and TRBJ2-5 for the parts outside the CDR3, the full variable domain is DTGVSQNPRHKITKRGQNVTFRCDPISEHNRLYWYRQTLGQGPEFLTYFQNEAQLEKSRLLSDRFSAERPKGSFSTLEIQRTEQGDSAMYLCASSVGTGSKTQYFGPGTRLLVL.